This T cell receptor (beta chain) was sequenced during a study of blood T cell repertoires in COVID-19. The wider study: Samples of COVID-19 (acute and convalescent) were obtained from the United States, Italy and Spain. Nucleic acid was either cDNA or gDNA, and it came from T cells, B-cell-depleted T cells, or PBMCs.

Original handling: Amplified reference gene primers provided the basis for estimating nucleated cell counts. Using immunoSEQ multiplex PCR, the repertoire was profiled, and TCRdb retains in-frame clones only, with some absent. The V and J calls and clone size come from that table; D and trimming were worked out from the DNA. Of roughly 300,000 clones in the sample, roughly nine tenths were seen once. The Seattle patients, enrolled during active infection, were followed longitudinally. CDR1 is SEHNR, CDR2 FQNEAQ, per germline (reference sequence). The CDR3 runs 13 residues. Trimming removed 6 bases from V and 7 bases from J, with 15 bases in between.

The sample comprised peripheral blood. The chain recombines TRBV7-9 with TRBJ1-1; no definite D call. This receptor was identified in a woman younger than 45 with COVID-19, enrolled during active disease. The CDR3 bases are TGTGCCAGCAGGGATACATGGGAGCTTGAAGCTTTCTTT. Its protein is CASRDTWELEAFF. Based on the CDR3 plus reference TRBV7-9 and TRBJ1-1, the full variable domain is DTGVSQNPRHKITKRGQNVTFRCDPISEHNRLYWYRQTLGQGPEFLTYFQNEAQLEKSRLLSDRFSAERPKGSFSTLEIQRTEQGDSAMYLCASRDTWELEAFFGQGTRLTVV.